This paragraph covers one T cell receptor (beta chain) sequence. Trimming pared 3 bases from V and 9 bases from J, leaving 12 bases between. The CDR3 loop spans 13 amino acids. Germline V gene lookup returns CDR1 MNHEY and CDR2 SMNVEV (reference sequence). This entry belongs to a study of blood T cell repertoires in COVID-19. Study context: Samples of COVID-19 (acute and convalescent) were obtained from the United States, Italy and Spain.

The table came from immunoSEQ multiplex PCR; TCRdb's copy has only in-frame clones and leaves some out. The sample lists approximately 210,000 clones; roughly 94% were seen once. This rearrangement joins TRBV27 to TRBJ2-1, with D possibly being TRBD1 (6 bases). This clonotype was obtained from a young man with acute or convalescent COVID-19. Sequenced sample: peripheral blood. The DNA of the CDR3 is TGTGCCAGCAGTTTGCCCAGGGGCGGTGAGCAGTTCTTC. Its protein is CASSLPRGGEQFF.